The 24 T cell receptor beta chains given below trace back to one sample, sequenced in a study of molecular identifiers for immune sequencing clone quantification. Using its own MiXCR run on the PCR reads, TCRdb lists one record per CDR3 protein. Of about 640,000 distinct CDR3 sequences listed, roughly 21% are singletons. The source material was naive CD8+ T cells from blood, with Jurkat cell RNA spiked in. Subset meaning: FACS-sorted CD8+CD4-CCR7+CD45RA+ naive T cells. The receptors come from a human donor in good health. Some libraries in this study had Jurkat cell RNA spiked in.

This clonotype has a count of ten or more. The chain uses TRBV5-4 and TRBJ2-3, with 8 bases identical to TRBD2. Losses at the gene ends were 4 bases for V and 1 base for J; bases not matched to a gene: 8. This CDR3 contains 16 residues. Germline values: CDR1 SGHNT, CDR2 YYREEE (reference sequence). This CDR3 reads CASSPERETRTDTQYF. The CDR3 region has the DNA TGTGCCAGCAGCCCTGAGCGGGAGACCCGCACAGATACGCAGTATTTT.

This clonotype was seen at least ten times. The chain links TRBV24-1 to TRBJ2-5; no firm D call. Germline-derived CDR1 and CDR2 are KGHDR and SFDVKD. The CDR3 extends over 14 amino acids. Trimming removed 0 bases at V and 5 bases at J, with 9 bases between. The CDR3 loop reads CATSDLQGSETQYF. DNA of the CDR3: TGTGCCACCAGTGATTTGCAAGGGTCGGAGACCCAGTACTTC.

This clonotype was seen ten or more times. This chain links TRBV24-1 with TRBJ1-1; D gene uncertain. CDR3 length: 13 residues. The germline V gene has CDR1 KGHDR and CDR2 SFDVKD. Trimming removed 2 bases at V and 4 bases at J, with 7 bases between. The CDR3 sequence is CATSDSRGTEAFF. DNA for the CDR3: TGTGCCACCAGTGATTCCCGCGGCACTGAAGCTTTCTTT.

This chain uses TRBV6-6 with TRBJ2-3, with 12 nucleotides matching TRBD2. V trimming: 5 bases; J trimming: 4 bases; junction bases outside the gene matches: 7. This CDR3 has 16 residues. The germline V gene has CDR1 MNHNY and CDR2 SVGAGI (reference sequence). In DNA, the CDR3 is TGTGCCAGCAGTGGCTTACTAGCGGGGGGAGCAGATACGCAGTATTTT. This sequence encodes CASSGLLAGGADTQYF.

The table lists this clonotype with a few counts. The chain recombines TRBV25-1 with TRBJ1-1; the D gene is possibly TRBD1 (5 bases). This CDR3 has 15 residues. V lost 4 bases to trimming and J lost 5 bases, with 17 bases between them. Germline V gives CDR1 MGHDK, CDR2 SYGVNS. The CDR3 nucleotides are TGTGCCAGCAGTGTTGGGGGGGGGATGGGTACTGAAGCTTTCTTT. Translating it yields CASSVGGGMGTEAFF.

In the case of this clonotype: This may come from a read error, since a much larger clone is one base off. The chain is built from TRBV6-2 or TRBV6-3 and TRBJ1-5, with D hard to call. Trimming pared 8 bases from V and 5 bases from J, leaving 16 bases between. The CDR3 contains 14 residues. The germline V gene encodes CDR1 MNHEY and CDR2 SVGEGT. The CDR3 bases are TGTGCCAGCGGTGCGGGCCAAACCTATCAGCCCCAGCATTTT. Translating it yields CASGAGQTYQPQHF.

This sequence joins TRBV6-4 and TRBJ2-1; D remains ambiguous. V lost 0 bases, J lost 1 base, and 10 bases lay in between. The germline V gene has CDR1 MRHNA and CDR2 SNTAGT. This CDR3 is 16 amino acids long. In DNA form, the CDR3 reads TGTGCCAGCAGTGACTCGGGCTATTCGTCCTACAATGAGCAGTTCTTC. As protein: CASSDSGYSSYNEQFF.

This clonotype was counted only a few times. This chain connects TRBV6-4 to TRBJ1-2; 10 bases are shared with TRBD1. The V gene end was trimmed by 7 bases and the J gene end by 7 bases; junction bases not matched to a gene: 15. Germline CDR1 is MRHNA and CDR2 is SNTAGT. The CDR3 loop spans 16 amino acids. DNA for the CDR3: TGTGCCAGCACCAATAGCCCGGGGACAGGGGTCTGTGGCTACACCTTC. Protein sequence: CASTNSPGTGVCGYTF.

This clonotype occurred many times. The chain's CDR3 is CASSLGQGATEAFF. The CDR3 nucleotides are TGCGCCAGCAGCTTAGGACAGGGGGCGACTGAAGCTTTCTTT. V gene TRBV5-1 combines with J gene TRBJ1-1, with 11 bases matching TRBD1. The V gene's germline CDR1 is SGHRS and CDR2 YFSETQ. V lost 2 bases and J lost 5; bases outside the gene matches: 2. The CDR3 runs to 14 residues.

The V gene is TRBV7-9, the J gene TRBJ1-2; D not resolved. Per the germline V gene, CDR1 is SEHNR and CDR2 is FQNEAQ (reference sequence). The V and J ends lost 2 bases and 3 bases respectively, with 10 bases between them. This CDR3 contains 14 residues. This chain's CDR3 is CASSLRPEHYGYTF. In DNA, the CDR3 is TGTGCCAGCAGCTTACGGCCAGAGCACTATGGCTACACCTTC.

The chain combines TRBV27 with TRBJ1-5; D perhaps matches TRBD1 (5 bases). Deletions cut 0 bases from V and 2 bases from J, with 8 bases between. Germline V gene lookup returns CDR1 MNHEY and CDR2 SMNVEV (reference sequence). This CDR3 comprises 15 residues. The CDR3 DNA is TGTGCCAGCAGTTTATCGGCGACAGGCAATCAGCCCCAGCATTTT. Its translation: CASSLSATGNQPQHF.

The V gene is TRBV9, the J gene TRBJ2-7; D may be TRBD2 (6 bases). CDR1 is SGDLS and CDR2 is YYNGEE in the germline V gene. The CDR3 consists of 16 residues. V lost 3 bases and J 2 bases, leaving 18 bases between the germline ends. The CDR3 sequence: CASSAGDMSLAYEQYF. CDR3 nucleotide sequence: TGTGCCAGCAGCGCGGGAGACATGTCTCTCGCCTACGAGCAGTACTTC.

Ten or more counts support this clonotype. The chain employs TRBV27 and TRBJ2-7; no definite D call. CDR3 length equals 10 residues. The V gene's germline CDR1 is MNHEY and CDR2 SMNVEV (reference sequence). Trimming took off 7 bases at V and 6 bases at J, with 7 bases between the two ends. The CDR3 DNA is TGTGCCAGCAATTTTCCCGAGCAGTACTTC. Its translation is CASNFPEQYF.

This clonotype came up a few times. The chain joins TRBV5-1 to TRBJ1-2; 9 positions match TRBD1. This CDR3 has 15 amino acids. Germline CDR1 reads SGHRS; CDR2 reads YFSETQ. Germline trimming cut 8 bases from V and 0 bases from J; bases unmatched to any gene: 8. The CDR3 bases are TGCGCCAGTTCCGACAGGGGGAATCCTAACTATGGCTACACCTTC. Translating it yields CASSDRGNPNYGYTF.

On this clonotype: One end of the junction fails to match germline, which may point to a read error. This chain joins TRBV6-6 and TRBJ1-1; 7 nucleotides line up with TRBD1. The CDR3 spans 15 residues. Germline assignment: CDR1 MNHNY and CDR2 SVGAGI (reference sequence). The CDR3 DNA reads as TGTGCAAGCAGCCTCGAGGGGGCGGTTTGGACTGAAGCTTTCTTT. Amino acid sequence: CASSLEGAVWTEAFF.

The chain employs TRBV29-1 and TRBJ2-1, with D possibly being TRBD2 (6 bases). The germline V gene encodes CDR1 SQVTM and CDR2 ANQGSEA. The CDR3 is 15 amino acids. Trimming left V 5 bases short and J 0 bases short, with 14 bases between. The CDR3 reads CSVSGERRSYNEQFF. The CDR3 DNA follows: TGCAGCGTTTCGGGGGAGAGACGCTCCTACAATGAGCAGTTCTTC.

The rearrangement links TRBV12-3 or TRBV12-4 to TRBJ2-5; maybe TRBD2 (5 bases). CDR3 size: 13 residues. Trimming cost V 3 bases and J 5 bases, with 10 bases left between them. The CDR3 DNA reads TGTGCCAGCAGTTTTGGGAGTGTCGAGACCCAGTACTTC. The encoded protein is CASSFGSVETQYF.

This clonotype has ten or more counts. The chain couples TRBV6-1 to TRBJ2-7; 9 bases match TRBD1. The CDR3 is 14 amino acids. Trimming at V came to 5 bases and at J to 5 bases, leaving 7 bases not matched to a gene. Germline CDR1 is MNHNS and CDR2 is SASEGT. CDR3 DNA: TGTGCCAGCAGTCGACAGGGGGGTTATAACGAGCAGTACTTC. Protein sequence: CASSRQGGYNEQYF.

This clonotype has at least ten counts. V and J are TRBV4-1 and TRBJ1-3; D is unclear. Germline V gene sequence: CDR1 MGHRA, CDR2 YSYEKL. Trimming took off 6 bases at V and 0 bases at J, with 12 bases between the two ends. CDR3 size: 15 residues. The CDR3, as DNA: TGCGCCAGCAGACAGACCGAACTCTCTGGAAACACCATATATTTT. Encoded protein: CASRQTELSGNTIYF.

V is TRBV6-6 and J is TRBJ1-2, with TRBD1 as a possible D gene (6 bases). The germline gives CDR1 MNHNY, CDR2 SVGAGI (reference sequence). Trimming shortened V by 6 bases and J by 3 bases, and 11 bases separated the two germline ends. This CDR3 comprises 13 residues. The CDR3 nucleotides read TGTGCCAGCAGGAGACAGGACTACTATGGCTACACCTTC. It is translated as CASRRQDYYGYTF.

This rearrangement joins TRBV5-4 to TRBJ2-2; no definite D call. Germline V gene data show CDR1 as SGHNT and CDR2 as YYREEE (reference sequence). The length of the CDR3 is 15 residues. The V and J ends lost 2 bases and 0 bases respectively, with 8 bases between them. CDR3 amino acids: CASSFGKTNTGELFF. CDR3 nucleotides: TGTGCCAGCAGCTTCGGAAAAACGAACACCGGGGAGCTGTTTTTT. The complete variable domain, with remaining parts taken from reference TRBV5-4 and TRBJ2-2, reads ETGVTQSPTHLIKTRGQQVTLRCSSQSGHNTVSWYQQALGQGPQFIFQYYREEENGRGNFPPRFSGLQFPNYSSELNVNALELDDSALYLCASSFGKTNTGELFFGEGSRLTVL.

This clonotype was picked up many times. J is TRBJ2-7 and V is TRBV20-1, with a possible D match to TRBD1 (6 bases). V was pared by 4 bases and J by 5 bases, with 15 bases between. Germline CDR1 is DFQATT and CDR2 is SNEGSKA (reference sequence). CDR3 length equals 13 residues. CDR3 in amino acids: CSANLQGEHEQYF. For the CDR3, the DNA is TGCAGTGCTAATTTACAGGGTGAGCACGAGCAGTACTTC.

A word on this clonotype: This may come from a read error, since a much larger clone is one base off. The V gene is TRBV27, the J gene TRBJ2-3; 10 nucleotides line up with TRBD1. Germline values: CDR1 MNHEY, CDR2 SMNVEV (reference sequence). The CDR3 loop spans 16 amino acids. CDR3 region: CAGSSTGGPLADTQYF. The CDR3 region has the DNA TGTGCCGGCAGTTCGACAGGGGGCCCCCTAGCAGATACGCAGTATTTT.

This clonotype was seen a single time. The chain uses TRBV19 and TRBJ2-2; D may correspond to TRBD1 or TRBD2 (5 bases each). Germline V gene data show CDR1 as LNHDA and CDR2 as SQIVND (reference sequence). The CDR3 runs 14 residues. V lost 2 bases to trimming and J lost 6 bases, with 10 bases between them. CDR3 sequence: CASSITGAAGELFF. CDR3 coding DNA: TGTGCCAGTAGTATAACCGGGGCCGCCGGGGAGCTGTTTTTT.